The entry below describes one T cell receptor beta chain. No antigen is known for it. The record originates from a study of CD8 T cells in ankylosing spondylitis. Whole-study findings and limits: Enrichment of disease-linked clones was reportedly significant in matched ankylosing spondylitis synovial fluid.

Via MiXCR, TCRdb re-called the 5' RACE reads, giving one row per CDR3 protein. The sample includes about 150,000 distinct CDR3 sequences, around 43% seen only once; the top ten take approximately 16%. The CDR3 loop spans 18 amino acids. J lost 3 bases, V lost 4 bases, and 14 bases had no gene match. CDR1 and CDR2 (germline): MDHEN, SYDVKM. The chain carries TRBV28 and TRBJ2-1; 8 bases map to TRBD2. The sample taken for sequencing was synovial fluid, either unsorted or a sorted T cell fraction (not recorded which). This receptor was identified in a male donor with ankylosing spondylitis. The CDR3 DNA is TGTGCCAGCAGTTCCGGTCCCAACATAGCGGGGCACTACAATGAGCAGTTCTTC. Residues: CASSSGPNIAGHYNEQFF.